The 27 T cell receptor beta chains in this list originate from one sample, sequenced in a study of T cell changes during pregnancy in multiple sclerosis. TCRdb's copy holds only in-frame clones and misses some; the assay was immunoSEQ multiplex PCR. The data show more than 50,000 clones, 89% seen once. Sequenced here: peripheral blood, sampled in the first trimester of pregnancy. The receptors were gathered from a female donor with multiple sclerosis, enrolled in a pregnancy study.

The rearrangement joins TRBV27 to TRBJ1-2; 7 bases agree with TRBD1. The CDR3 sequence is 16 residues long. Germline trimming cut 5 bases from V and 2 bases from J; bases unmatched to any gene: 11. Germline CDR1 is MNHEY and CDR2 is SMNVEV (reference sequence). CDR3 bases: TGTGCCAGCAGTCAAACGAGGGCGACAGGGAACTATGGCTACACCTTC. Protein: CASSQTRATGNYGYTF.

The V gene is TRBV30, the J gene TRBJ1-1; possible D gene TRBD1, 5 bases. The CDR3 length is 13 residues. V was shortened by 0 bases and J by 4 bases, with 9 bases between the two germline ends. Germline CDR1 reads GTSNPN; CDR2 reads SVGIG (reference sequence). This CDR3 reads CAWSVQDLTEAFF. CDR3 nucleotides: TGTGCCTGGAGTGTACAGGACCTCACTGAAGCTTTCTTT.

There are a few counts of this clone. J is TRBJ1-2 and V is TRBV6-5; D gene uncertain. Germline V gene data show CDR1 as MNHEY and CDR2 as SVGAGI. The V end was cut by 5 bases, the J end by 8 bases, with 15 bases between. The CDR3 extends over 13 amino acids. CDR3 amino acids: CASSPPGPFGYTF. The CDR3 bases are TGTGCCAGCAGTCCCCCGGGTCCTTTCGGCTACACCTTC.

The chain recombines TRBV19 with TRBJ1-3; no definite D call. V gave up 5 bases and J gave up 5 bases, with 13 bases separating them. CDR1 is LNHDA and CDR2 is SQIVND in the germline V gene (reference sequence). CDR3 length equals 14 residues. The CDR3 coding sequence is TGTGCCAGTAGTCTCCGACTGCCGCGAAACACCATATATTTT. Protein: CASSLRLPRNTIYF.

The CDR3 region has the DNA TGTGCCAGCAGCGTACAGGGGGCCGCCTATGGCTACACCTTC. Translated, it gives CASSVQGAAYGYTF. V usage is TRBV9 and J usage is TRBJ1-2; TRBD1 matches 8 bases. The CDR3 totals 14 residues. The germline gives CDR1 SGDLS, CDR2 YYNGEE. The V gene end was trimmed by 1 base and the J gene end by 4 bases; junction bases not matched to a gene: 3. The complete variable domain, with remaining parts taken from reference TRBV9 and TRBJ1-2, reads DSGVTQTPKHLITATGQRVTLRCSPRSGDLSVYWYQQSLDQGLQFLIQYYNGEERAKGNILERFSAQQFPDLHSELNLSSLELGDSALYFCASSVQGAAYGYTFGSGTRLTVV.

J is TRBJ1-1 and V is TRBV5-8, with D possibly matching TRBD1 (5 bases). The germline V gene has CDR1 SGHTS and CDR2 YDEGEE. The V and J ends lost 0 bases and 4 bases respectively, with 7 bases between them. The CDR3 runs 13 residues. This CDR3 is CASSLGGSTEAFF. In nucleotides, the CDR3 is TGTGCCAGCAGCTTGGGGGGCAGCACTGAAGCTTTCTTT. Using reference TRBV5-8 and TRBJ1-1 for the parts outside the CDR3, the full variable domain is EAGVTQSPTHLIKTRGQQATLRCSPISGHTSVYWYQQALGLGLQFLLWYDEGEERNRGNFPPRFSGRQFPNYSSELNVNALELEDSALYLCASSLGGSTEAFFGQGTRLTVV.

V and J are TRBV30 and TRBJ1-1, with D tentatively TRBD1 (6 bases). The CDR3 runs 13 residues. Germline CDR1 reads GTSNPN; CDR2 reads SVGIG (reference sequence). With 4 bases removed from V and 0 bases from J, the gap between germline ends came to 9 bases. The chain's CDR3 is CAWTGQLNTEAFF. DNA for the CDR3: TGTGCCTGGACTGGACAGCTGAACACTGAAGCTTTCTTT. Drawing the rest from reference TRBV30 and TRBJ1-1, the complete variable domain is SQTIHQWPATLVQPVGSPLSLECTVEGTSNPNLYWYRQAAGRGLQLLFYSVGIGQISSEVPQNLSASRPQDRQFILSSKKLLLSDSGFYLCAWTGQLNTEAFFGQGTRLTVV.

CDR3 coding DNA: TGTGCCAGCAGTGAAGAACGAGCGGGGGCGGGTAGTGAGACCCAGTACTTC. This sequence encodes CASSEERAGAGSETQYF. This rearrangement joins TRBV2 to TRBJ2-5; 8 positions agree with TRBD2. The CDR3 contains 17 residues. Unmatched junction bases numbered 12, after V lost 1 base and J lost 5 bases. Germline V lookup: CDR1 SNHLY, CDR2 FYNNEI.

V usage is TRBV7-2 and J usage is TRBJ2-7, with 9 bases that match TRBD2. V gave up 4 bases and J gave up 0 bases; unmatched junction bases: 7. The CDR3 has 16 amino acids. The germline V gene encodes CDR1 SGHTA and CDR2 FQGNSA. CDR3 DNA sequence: TGTGCCAGCAGCTCGACACTAGCGGGTGACTCCTACGAGCAGTACTTC. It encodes CASSSTLAGDSYEQYF.

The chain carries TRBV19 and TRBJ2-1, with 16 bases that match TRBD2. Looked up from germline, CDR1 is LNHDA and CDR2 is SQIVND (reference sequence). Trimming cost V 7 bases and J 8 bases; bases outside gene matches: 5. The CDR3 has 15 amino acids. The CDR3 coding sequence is TGTGCCAGTACCCCGGGACTAGCGGGAGGGGATGAGCAGTTCTTC. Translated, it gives CASTPGLAGGDEQFF.

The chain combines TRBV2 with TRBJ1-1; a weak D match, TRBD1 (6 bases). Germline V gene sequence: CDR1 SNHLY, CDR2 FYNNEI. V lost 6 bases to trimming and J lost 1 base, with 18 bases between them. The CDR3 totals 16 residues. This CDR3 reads CASRDHVDRRNTEAFF. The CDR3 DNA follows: TGTGCCAGCAGGGACCACGTGGACAGAAGGAACACTGAAGCTTTCTTT.

The CDR3 reads CSVTVTEAFF. CDR3 bases: TGCAGCGTTACAGTTACGGAAGCTTTCTTT. The V and J genes are TRBV29-1 and TRBJ1-1, with D unresolved. Trimming shortened V by 5 bases and J by 8 bases, and 9 bases separated the two germline ends. Germline CDR1 SQVTM, CDR2 ANQGSEA. The CDR3 loop spans 10 amino acids.

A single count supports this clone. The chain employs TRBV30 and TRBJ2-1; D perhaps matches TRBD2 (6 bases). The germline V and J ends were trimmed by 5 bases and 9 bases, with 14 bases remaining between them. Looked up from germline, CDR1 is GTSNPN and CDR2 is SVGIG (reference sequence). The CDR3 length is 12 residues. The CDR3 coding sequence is TGTGCCTGGTGTTGGATCGGGGGTGAGCAGTTCTTC. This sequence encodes CAWCWIGGEQFF. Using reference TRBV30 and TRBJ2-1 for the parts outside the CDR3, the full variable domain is SQTIHQWPATLVQPVGSPLSLECTVEGTSNPNLYWYRQAAGRGLQLLFYSVGIGQISSEVPQNLSASRPQDRQFILSSKKLLLSDSGFYLCAWCWIGGEQFFGPGTRLTVL.

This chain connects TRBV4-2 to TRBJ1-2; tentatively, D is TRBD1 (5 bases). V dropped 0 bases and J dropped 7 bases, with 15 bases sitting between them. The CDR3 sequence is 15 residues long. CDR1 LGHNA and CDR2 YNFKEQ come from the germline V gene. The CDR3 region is CASSQELQGVTGYTF. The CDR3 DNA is TGTGCCAGCAGCCAAGAACTTCAGGGTGTAACTGGCTACACCTTC.

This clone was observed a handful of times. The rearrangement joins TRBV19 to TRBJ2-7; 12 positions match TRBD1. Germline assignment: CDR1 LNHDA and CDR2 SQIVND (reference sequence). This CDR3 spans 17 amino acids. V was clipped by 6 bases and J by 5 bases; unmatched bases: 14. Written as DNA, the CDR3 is TGTGCCAGTAGCCCCGAGGGCGGGACAGGGGGCTGGGACGAGCAGTACTTC. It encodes CASSPEGGTGGWDEQYF.

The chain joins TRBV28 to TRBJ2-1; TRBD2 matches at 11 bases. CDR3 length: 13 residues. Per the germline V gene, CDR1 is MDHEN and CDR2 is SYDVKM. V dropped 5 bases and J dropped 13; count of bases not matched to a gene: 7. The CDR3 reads CASSLGTSGEQFF. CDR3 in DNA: TGTGCCAGCAGTCTCGGGACTAGCGGAGAACAGTTCTTC.

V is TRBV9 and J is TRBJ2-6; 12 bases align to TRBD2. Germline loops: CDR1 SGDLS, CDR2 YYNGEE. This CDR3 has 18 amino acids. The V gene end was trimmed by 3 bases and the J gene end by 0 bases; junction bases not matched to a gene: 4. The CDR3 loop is CASSGGLAGTSGANVLTF. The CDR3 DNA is TGTGCCAGCAGCGGCGGACTAGCGGGGACCTCTGGGGCCAACGTCCTGACTTTC.

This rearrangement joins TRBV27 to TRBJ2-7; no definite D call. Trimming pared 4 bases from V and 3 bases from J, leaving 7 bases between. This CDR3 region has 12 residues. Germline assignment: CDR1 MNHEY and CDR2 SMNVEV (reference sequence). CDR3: CASSSTVYEQYF. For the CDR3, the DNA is TGTGCCAGCAGTTCGACTGTCTACGAGCAGTACTTC.

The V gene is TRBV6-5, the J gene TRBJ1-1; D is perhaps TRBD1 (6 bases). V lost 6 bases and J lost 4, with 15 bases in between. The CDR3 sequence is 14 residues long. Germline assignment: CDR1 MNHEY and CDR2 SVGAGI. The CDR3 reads CASSILGQLTEAFF. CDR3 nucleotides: TGTGCCAGCAGCATTTTAGGACAGCTCACTGAAGCTTTCTTT.

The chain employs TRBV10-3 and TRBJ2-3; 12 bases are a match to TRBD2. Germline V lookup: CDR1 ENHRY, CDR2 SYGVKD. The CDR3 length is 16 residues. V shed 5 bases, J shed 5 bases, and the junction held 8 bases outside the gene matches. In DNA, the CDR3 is TGTGCCATCAGTTTTACTAGCGGGGGGCCTGAAGATACGCAGTATTTT. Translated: CAISFTSGGPEDTQYF.

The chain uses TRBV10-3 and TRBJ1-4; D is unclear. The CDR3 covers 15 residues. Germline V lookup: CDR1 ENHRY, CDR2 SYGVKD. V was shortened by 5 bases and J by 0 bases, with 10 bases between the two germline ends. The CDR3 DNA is TGTGCCATCAGTCGGGAGGGTGCAACTAATGAAAAACTGTTTTTT. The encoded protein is CAISREGATNEKLFF.

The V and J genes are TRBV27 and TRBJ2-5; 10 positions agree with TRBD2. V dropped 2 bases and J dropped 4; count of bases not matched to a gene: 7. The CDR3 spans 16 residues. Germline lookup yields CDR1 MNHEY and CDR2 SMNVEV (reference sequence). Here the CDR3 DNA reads TGTGCCAGCAGTTTAATGAGCGGGGGGGCAGGAGAGACCCAGTACTTC. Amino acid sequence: CASSLMSGGAGETQYF.

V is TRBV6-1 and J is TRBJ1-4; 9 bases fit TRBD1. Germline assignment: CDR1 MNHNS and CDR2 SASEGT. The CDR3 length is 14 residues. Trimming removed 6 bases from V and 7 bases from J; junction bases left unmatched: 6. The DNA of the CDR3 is TGTGCCAGCAGGCGGGACAGGGACTCTGAAAAACTGTTTTTT. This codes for CASRRDRDSEKLFF.

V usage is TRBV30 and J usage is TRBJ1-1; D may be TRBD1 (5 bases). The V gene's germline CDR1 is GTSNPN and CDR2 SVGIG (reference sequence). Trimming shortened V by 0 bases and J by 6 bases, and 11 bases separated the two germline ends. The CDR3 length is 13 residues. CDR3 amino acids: CAWSVRGRSEAFF. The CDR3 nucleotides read TGTGCCTGGAGTGTACGGGGGAGGTCTGAAGCTTTCTTT.

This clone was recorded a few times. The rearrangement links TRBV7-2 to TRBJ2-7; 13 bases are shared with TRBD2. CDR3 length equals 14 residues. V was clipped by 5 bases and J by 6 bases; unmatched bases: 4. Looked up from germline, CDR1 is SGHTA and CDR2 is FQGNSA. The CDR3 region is CASSGGLAGREQYF. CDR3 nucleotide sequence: TGTGCCAGCAGCGGGGGACTAGCGGGGCGCGAGCAGTACTTC.

The CDR3 DNA is TGTGCCAGCAGTAAAATAGGGGGTGGAAACACCATATATTTT. This codes for CASSKIGGGNTIYF. The chain is built from TRBV27 and TRBJ1-3; maybe TRBD1 (6 bases). V gave up 5 bases and J gave up 3 bases, with 11 bases separating them. Germline V CDR1 and CDR2: MNHEY, SMNVEV (reference sequence). The length of the CDR3 is 14 residues.

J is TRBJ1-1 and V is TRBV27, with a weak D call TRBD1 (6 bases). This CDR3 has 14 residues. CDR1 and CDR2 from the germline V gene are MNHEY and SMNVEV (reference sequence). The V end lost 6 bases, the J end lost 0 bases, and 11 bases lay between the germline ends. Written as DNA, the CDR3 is TGTGCCAGCAGATACGGACAGATGAACACTGAAGCTTTCTTT. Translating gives CASRYGQMNTEAFF.